Listed below are T cell receptor beta chains from one sample, sequenced in a study of blood T cell repertoires in COVID-19. Profiled with immunoSEQ multiplex PCR; TCRdb holds only in-frame clones, not every one. Altogether some 250,000 clones are present, 85% to 90% being singletons, with the ten largest covering roughly 4.9%. Sequenced input: peripheral blood. These receptors were collected from a woman aged 55-75 years with COVID-19, enrolled during active disease. Both conserved end residues are part of each CDR3. Fields, in order: J gene, V gene, D gene, clone size, CDR3 protein, CDR3 DNA. A D gene is named only where the DNA matches it firmly. Clone size appears in some rows only: once, few, many, or a class for an expanded clone.

TRBJ1-4	TRBV4-1	-	-	CASSRTETLNEKLFF	TGCGCCAGCAGTCGGACAGAAACACTTAATGAAAAACTGTTTTTT
TRBJ2-5	TRBV7-2	-	-	CASSLALGRGETQYF	TGTGCCAGCAGCTTAGCGCTGGGCAGAGGGGAGACCCAGTACTTC
TRBJ2-3	TRBV11-2	-	-	CASSLFGSTDTQYF	TGTGCCAGCAGCTTGTTCGGGAGCACAGATACGCAGTATTTT
TRBJ1-2	TRBV28	TRBD1	-	CASRSSGQGNYGYTF	TGTGCCAGCAGAAGTTCGGGACAGGGGAACTATGGCTACACCTTC
TRBJ2-3	TRBV2	-	-	CASSGGYGTDTQYF	TGTGCCAGCAGTGGGGGCTACGGCACAGATACGCAGTATTTT
TRBJ2-3	TRBV19	TRBD1	-	CASSTPTGLAADTQYF	TGTGCCAGTAGTACCCCGACAGGGTTGGCTGCAGATACGCAGTATTTT
TRBJ2-3	TRBV5-1	TRBD2	-	CASSLRPSGMGTDTQYF	TGCGCCAGCAGCTTGAGGCCTAGCGGGATGGGCACAGATACGCAGTATTTT
TRBJ1-2	TRBV10-3	-	-	CAIKAGSNYGYTF	TGTGCCATCAAAGCAGGATCCAACTATGGCTACACCTTC
TRBJ1-1	TRBV19	TRBD1	few	CASSITRGGQGANQAFF	TGTGCCAGTAGTATTACGCGGGGTGGGCAGGGGGCCAACCAAGCTTTCTTT
TRBJ1-3	TRBV9	-	-	CASSIPGFTIYF	TGTGCCAGCAGCATCCCGGGATTCACCATATATTTT
TRBJ2-1	TRBV10-3	-	-	CAISDGPRRDNEQFF	TGTGCCATCAGTGATGGGCCTCGGAGGGACAATGAGCAGTTCTTC